This TCR beta chain was sequenced in a study of blood T cell repertoires in COVID-19 (dated by TCRdb to 2020 to 2021). Notes on the research overall: Collaborator samples came from the United States, Italy and Spain and covered acute and convalescent phases of COVID-19. The material from the prospective study consisted of cDNA or gDNA derived from T cells, B-cell-depleted T cells, or PBMCs. Subjects who had been exposed to COVID-19, were actively infected with it, or had recovered from it provided the deeply sampled blood TCRbeta repertoires that made up the dataset. The repertoires were released in a freely available public database meant as a resource for research on the immune response to SARS-CoV-2. Samples were obtained from the ongoing ImmuneRACE study (first 160 participants) and from 1,254 subjects provided by 6 global collaborators. Nearly every sample came with metadata listing a de-identified subject ID, COVID-19 status, age in years and sex. HLA class I and class II types, where available, came from metadata supplied by the sample provider rather than from assay-based typing. Findings and caveats that apply to the study as a whole: Clinical and demographic metadata were provided uncurated, with the amount varying by source and participant.

To note about this clone: Its binding antigen is unknown. No quality values exist for individual bases; no much larger clone is one base distant.

TCRbeta CDR3 regions were amplified from genomic DNA by means of the immunoSEQ Assay, a bias-controlled multiplex PCR. The study's processing was this. Within the assay, amplification of reference gene primers was used to estimate how many nucleated cells each sample contained. To quantify the absolute abundance of each unique TCRbeta CDR3 rearrangement, sequence reads were collapsed and filtered. For each sample, productive Simpson clonality was calculated as the square root of Simpson's diversity index over productive rearrangements. Drawn from immuneACCESS, this table holds only the in-frame rearrangements with V and J called that TCRdb kept. Clones are partly lost; checked studies trace under half to an unresolved V gene and leave the rest unexplained. V and J calls and clone size are those listed in that table; D and trimming were worked out from the DNA. The sample records about 150,000 clones, about nine tenths of which are singletons. Jointly, the top ten make up around 6.5% of the sample.

Whole blood was collected in K2EDTA tubes by collaborating institutions according to the institutions' own protocols. For TCRbeta analysis, collaborators shipped samples as frozen whole blood, isolated PBMCs, or DNA extracted from either of those sample types. V is clipped by 5 bases and J by 5 bases, and the sequence between their germline boundaries is 9 bases long. Reading from cysteine to phenylalanine, the CDR3 counts 12 amino acids. Just the 36-base CDR3 DNA is kept, in frame starting at base 1. Looking up the germline V gene yields CDR1 SGHRS and CDR2 YFSETQ. The specimen was peripheral blood. The sequence derives from a man older than 75 with acute or convalescent COVID-19. The receptor chain draws on TRBV5-1 and TRBJ2-3; perhaps TRBD2 is the D gene, with 5 bases matching. The DNA sequence follows: TGCGCCAGCAGGGACTCGATAGATACGCAGTATTTT. This sequence encodes CASRDSIDTQYF.